This T cell receptor (beta chain) is drawn from a study of T-cell reconstitution after alpha-beta-depleted transplantation in children. Per the germline V gene, CDR1 is LGHDT and CDR2 is YNNKEL (reference sequence). This CDR3 has 17 amino acids. V gave up 0 bases and J gave up 2 bases; unmatched junction bases: 6. The TCRbeta library incorporated unique molecular identifiers. TCRdb re-called the PCR reads with MiXCR, one entry per CDR3 protein. Of just over 950,000 distinct CDR3 sequences listed, roughly 29% were seen once; the top ten hold approximately 30%. The V call is TRBV3-1, the J call TRBJ2-7, with TRBD2 matching 11 bases. This specimen consisted of PBMCs, mostly from graft donor cells, obtained 360 days after TCRalphabeta/CD19-depleted stem cell transplant. The source of this sequence is a boy in the first two years of life who had a stem cell transplant for SCID, so the T cells may come from the graft donor. The CDR3 spells CASSQDPSGLAAYEQYF. CDR3 DNA: TGTGCCAGCAGCCAAGACCCCTCGGGACTAGCGGCCTACGAGCAGTACTTC.